The next 7 T cell receptor beta chains were all read from a single sample in a study of blood T cell repertoires in COVID-19. Profiling relied on immunoSEQ multiplex PCR, and the TCRdb table lists in-frame clones only, not all of them. The sample has around 260,000 clones; roughly 90% are singletons. What was sequenced was PBMCs or T cells enriched from blood (not recorded which). The receptor source for this set is a woman aged 25-40 years who had recovered from COVID-19.

The chain couples TRBV15 to TRBJ1-2; 7 bases map to TRBD1. V trimming: 6 bases; J trimming: 0 bases; junction bases outside the gene matches: 7. Per germline, CDR1 LNHNV and CDR2 YYDKDF (reference sequence). CDR3 length: 15 amino acids. DNA for the CDR3: TGTGCCACCAGGAGGGGGCCCTCGGCTAACTATGGCTACACCTTC. Its protein product is CATRRGPSANYGYTF.

The V gene is TRBV30, the J gene TRBJ2-7; D remains ambiguous. The CDR3 runs to 12 residues. V was clipped by 3 bases and J by 2 bases, with 8 bases between them. CDR1 is GTSNPN and CDR2 is SVGIG in the germline V gene (reference sequence). CDR3 sequence reads: CAWSATAYEQYF. The CDR3 DNA sequence: TGTGCCTGGAGCGCCACTGCCTACGAGCAGTACTTC. Combining the CDR3 with reference TRBV30 and TRBJ2-7 gives the whole variable domain SQTIHQWPATLVQPVGSPLSLECTVEGTSNPNLYWYRQAAGRGLQLLFYSVGIGQISSEVPQNLSASRPQDRQFILSSKKLLLSDSGFYLCAWSATAYEQYFGPGTRLTVT.

This chain links TRBV5-4 with TRBJ2-1, with 11 bases aligning to TRBD2. CDR1 SGHNT and CDR2 YYREEE come from the germline V gene (reference sequence). The junction had 8 bases not matched to a gene; V was cut back by 0 bases and J by 6 bases. The CDR3 is made up of 17 amino acids. CDR3 sequence: CASSLVVIGTSGNEQFF. DNA for the CDR3: TGTGCCAGCAGCTTGGTTGTAATCGGGACTAGCGGCAATGAGCAGTTCTTC.

The chain combines TRBV2 with TRBJ1-4; D gene unclear. The CDR3 extends over 12 amino acids. V shed 4 bases and J shed 4 bases, with 4 bases lying between them. CDR1 and CDR2 (germline): SNHLY, FYNNEI. The CDR3 sequence: CASSARNEKLFF. The DNA for the CDR3 is TGTGCCAGCAGTGCCCGTAATGAAAAACTGTTTTTT.

About this clone: The same CDR3 also results from other DNA sequences found in this sample. This chain links TRBV10-2 with TRBJ1-5, with 10 bases identical to TRBD1. The V gene's germline CDR1 is WSHSY and CDR2 SAAADI. V shed 5 bases and J 0 bases; nucleotides not matched to a gene: 4. There are 16 residues in the CDR3. This CDR3 reads CASSKGQGISNQPQHF. The DNA of the CDR3 is TGCGCCAGCAGTAAGGGACAGGGGATTAGCAATCAGCCCCAGCATTTT.

The rearrangement links TRBV5-1 to TRBJ1-1; D may be TRBD1 (5 bases). The ends were cut back, 1 base at V and 1 base at J, with 11 bases in the middle. The CDR3 extends over 15 amino acids. In germline, CDR1 is SGHRS, CDR2 YFSETQ. DNA of the CDR3: TGCGCCAGCAGCTTGCTCGGGACTACGAACACTGAAGCTTTCTTT. Its translation is CASSLLGTTNTEAFF.

J is TRBJ2-3 and V is TRBV4-3, with D possibly TRBD2 on 5 matching bases. V lost 4 bases, J lost 6 bases, and 14 bases lay in between. Germline V gene data show CDR1 as LGHNA and CDR2 as YSLEER. CDR3 length: 14 residues. The DNA for the CDR3 is TGCGCCAGCAGCCGCGCGGACTCAGCGGATACGCAGTATTTT. Residues: CASSRADSADTQYF.